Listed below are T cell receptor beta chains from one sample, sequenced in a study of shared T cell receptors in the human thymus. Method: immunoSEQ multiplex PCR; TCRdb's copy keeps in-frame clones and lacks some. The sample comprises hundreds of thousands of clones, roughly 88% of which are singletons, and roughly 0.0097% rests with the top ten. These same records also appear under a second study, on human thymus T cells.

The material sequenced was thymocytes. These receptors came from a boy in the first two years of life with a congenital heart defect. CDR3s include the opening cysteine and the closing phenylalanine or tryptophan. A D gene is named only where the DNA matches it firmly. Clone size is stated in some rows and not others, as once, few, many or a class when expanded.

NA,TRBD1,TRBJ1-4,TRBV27,TGTGCCAGCAGTTTCGACAGGGGAGGCACTAATGAAAAACTGTTTTTT,CASSFDRGGTNEKLFF
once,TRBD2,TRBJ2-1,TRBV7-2,TGTGCCAGCAGCACAGATAGCGGGAGGTTTAAAAATGAGCAGTTCTTC,CASSTDSGRFKNEQFF
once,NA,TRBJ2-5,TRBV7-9,TGTGCCAGCAGCTCGAATTGGGGAGGAGAGACCCAGTACTTC,CASSSNWGGETQYF
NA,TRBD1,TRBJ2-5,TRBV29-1,TGCAGCGTGAGGCAGGGGGTCCAAGAGACCCAGTACTTC,CSVRQGVQETQYF
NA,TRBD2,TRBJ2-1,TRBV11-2,TGTGCCAGCAGTCCTCCACGACTAGCGGGGACCTACAATGAGCAGTTCTTC,CASSPPRLAGTYNEQFF
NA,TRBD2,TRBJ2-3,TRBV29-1,TGCAGCCTAGCGGGAGGCCTCTTTAGCACAGATACGCAGTATTTT,CSLAGGLFSTDTQYF
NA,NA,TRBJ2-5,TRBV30,TGTGCCTGGAGTGTAACCCCAGCTGGACTGGAGGAGGCCCAGTACTTC,CAWSVTPAGLEEAQYF
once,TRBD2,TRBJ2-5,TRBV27,TGTGCCAGCAGTCCCGGGACTAGCAGTGGTAGGGAAGAGACCCAGTACTTC,CASSPGTSSGREETQYF
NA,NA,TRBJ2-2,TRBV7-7,TGTGCTAGCAGCCCCAGAGGCCCGAACACCGGGGAGCTGTTTTTT,CASSPRGPNTGELFF
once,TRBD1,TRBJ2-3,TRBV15,TGTGCCACCAGCAGACAGACAGGGGGCAACACAGATACGCAGTATTTT,CATSRQTGGNTDTQYF
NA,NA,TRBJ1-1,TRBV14,TGTGCCAGCAGCCAAGCGGGGTCTCGGAGGGTGAACACTGAAGCTTTCTTT,CASSQAGSRRVNTEAFF
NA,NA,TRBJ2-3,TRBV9,TGTGCCAGCAGCCCCCACACAGATACGCAGTATTTT,CASSPHTDTQYF
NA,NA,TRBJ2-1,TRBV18,TGTGCCAGCTCACCGGAGGGTAACAATGAGCAGTTCTTC,CASSPEGNNEQFF
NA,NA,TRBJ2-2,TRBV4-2,TGTGCCAGCAGCCAAGAGATCGTGTGGGCGGATGGACTGAGCGGGGAGCTGTTTTTT,CASSQEIVWADGLSGELFF
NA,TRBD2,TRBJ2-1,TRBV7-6,TGTGCCAGCAGCCCCCGCAGACTAGCGGGAGCACTATGGAATGAGCAGTTCTTC,CASSPRRLAGALWNEQFF
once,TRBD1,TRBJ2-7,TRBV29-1,TGCAGCGTTGCCCAGGGGGATCCCTACGAGCAGTACTTC,CSVAQGDPYEQYF
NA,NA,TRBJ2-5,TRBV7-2,TGTGCCAGCAGCCCCCGGGATCACAAGGAGACCCAGTACTTC,CASSPRDHKETQYF